A selection of T cell receptor beta chains follows, all from one sample in a study of response to subunit inactivated influenza vaccine. One entry per CDR3 protein results from TCRdb running MiXCR on the RT-PCR reads. The top ten hold over 6.5% of the sample, which has about 240,000 distinct CDR3 sequences, 12% seen once. Specimen: non-naive T cells sorted from PBMCs, collected around 14 days before vaccination. These receptors were collected from a man over 45 who received an inactivated influenza vaccine. The CDR3 runs from the conserved cysteine through the conserved F or W.

CDR3 length	V gene	J gene	CDR3 protein
14	TRBV29-1	TRBJ1-3	CSVGETGRGNTIYF
16	TRBV5-5	TRBJ2-5	CASSSGTDIVRETQYF
14	TRBV7-8	TRBJ1-5	CASSQGTTGQPQHF
11	TRBV6-2/TRBV6-3	TRBJ2-2	CASRNTGELFF
16	TRBV4-2	TRBJ1-1	CASSQADGGGDTEAFF
13	TRBV28	TRBJ1-2	CASSLDGNYGYTF
18	TRBV12-3/TRBV12-4	TRBJ2-1	CASSFSGTSGASYNEQFF
14	TRBV20-1	TRBJ1-4	CSAKYSPTNEKLFF
14	TRBV5-1	TRBJ2-1	CASSLAESDNEQFF
14	TRBV15	TRBJ2-1	CATSSSGAYNEQFF
14	TRBV29-1	TRBJ2-7	CSVGRAGPTYEQYF
13	TRBV30	TRBJ1-5	CAWGTGDNQPQHF
15	TRBV5-1	TRBJ2-5	CASSLFGGAQETQYF
13	TRBV6-2/TRBV6-3	TRBJ1-1	CAVRDRMNTEAFF
13	TRBV7-2	TRBJ2-7	CASQRGRGYEQYF
13	TRBV6-1	TRBJ2-2	CASRLQGARELFF
13	TRBV19	TRBJ1-1	CASMGRLNTEAFF
15	TRBV6-1	TRBJ1-5	CASSEGQGAGQPQHF
15	TRBV6-2/TRBV6-3	TRBJ2-1	CASKGTSGLLDEQFF
16	TRBV28	TRBJ1-6	CASSLISDRVHSPLHF
15	TRBV20-1	TRBJ2-5	CSALDRGHPGETQYF
13	TRBV12-3/TRBV12-4	TRBJ1-5	CASKRQGNQPQHF
16	TRBV5-1	TRBJ2-7	CASSTDGQGFAYEQYF
13	TRBV2	TRBJ2-1	CASLLWGYSEQFF
15	TRBV27	TRBJ2-1	CASRLGTGSYNEQFF
12	TRBV11-2	TRBJ2-1	CASYSGYNEQFF
13	TRBV12-3/TRBV12-4	TRBJ2-3	CASSSPWADTQYF